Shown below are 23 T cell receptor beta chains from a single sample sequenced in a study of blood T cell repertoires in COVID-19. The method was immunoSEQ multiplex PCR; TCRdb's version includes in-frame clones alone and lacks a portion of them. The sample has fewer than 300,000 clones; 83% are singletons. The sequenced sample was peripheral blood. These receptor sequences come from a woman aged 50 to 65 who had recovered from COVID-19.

This chain's CDR3 is CSASHNTEAFF. The DNA of the CDR3 is TGCAGTGCTAGTCATAACACTGAAGCTTTCTTT. The V gene is TRBV20-1, the J gene TRBJ1-1; D gene unclear. Deletions cut 3 bases from V and 2 bases from J, with 4 bases between. Germline CDR1 is DFQATT and CDR2 is SNEGSKA (reference sequence). There are 11 residues in the CDR3.

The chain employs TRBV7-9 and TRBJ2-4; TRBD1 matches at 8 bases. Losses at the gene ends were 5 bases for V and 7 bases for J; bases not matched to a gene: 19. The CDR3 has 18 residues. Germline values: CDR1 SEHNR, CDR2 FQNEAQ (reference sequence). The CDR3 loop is CASSQLTTGVGLMNIQYF. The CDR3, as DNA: TGTGCCAGCAGCCAACTAACGACAGGGGTTGGTCTAATGAACATTCAGTACTTC. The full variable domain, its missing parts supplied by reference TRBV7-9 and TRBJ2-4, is DTGVSQNPRHKITKRGQNVTFRCDPISEHNRLYWYRQTLGQGPEFLTYFQNEAQLEKSRLLSDRFSAERPKGSFSTLEIQRTEQGDSAMYLCASSQLTTGVGLMNIQYFGAGTRLSVL.

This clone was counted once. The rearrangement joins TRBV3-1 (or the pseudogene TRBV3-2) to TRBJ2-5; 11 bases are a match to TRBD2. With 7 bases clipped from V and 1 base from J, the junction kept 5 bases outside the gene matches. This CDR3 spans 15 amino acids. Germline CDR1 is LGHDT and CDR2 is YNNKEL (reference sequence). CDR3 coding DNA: TGTGCCAGCACAAGACTAGCGGGACCCCAAGAGACCCAGTACTTC. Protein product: CASTRLAGPQETQYF.

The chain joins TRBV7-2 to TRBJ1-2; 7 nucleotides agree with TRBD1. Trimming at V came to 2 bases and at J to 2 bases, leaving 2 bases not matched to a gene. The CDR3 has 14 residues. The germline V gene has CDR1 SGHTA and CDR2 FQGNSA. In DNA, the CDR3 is TGTGCCAGCAGCTTACCACAGGGGAACTATGGCTACACCTTC. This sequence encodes CASSLPQGNYGYTF.

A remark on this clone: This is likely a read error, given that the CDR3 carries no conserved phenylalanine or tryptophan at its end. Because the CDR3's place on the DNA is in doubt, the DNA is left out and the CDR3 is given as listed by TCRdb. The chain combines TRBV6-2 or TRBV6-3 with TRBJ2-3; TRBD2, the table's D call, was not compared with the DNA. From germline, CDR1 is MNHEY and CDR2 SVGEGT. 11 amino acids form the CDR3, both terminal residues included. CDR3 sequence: CASSQGTVVAV.

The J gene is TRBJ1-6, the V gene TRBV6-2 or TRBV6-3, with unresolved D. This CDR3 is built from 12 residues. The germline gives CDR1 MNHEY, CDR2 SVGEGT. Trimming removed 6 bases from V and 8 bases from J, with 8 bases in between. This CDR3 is CASSHRDSPLHF. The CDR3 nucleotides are TGTGCCAGCAGCCACCGGGATTCACCCCTCCACTTT.

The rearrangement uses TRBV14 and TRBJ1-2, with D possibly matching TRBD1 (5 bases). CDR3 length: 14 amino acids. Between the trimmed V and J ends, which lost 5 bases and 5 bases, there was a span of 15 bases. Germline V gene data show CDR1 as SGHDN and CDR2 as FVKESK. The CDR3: CASSYRTLIYGYTF. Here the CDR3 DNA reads TGTGCCAGCAGCTATCGGACACTCATTTATGGCTACACCTTC.

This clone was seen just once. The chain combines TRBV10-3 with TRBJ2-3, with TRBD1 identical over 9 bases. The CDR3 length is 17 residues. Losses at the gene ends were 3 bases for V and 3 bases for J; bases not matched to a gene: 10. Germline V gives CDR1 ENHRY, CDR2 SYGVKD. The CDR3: CAISDSGTGPKTDTQYF. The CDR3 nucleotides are TGTGCCATCAGTGATTCGGGGACAGGGCCTAAGACAGATACGCAGTATTTT.

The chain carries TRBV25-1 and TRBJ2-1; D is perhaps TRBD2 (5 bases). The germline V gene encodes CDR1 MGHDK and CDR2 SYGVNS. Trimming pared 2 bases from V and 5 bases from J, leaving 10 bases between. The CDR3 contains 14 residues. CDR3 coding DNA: TGTGCCAGCAGTGAAACGGGATTCCACAATGAGCAGTTCTTC. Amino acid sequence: CASSETGFHNEQFF.

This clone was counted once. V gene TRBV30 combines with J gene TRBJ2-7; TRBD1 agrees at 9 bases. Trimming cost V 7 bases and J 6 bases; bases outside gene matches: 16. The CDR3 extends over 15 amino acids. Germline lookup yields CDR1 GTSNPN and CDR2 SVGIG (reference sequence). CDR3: CASDLPGQGWFEQYF. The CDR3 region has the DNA TGTGCCTCGGACTTGCCGGGACAGGGATGGTTCGAGCAGTACTTC.

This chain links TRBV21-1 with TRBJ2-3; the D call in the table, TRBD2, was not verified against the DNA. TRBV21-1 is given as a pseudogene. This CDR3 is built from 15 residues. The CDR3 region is CASSKAEGPPETQYF. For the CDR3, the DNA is TGTGCCAGCAGCAAAGCAGAGGGCCCGCCGGAGACGCAGTATTTT.

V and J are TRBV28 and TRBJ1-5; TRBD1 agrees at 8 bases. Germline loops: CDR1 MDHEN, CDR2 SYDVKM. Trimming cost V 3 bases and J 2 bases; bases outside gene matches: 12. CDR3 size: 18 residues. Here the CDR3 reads CASSLLPGQGRGNQPQHF. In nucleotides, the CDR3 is TGTGCCAGCAGTTTGTTGCCCGGACAGGGACGAGGCAATCAGCCCCAGCATTTT.

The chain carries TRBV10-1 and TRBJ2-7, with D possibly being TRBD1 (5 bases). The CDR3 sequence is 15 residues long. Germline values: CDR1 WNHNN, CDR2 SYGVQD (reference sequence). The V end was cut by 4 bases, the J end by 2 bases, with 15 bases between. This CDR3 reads CASSVTARGTYEQYF. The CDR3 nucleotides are TGCGCCAGCAGTGTTACGGCAAGGGGAACCTACGAGCAGTACTTC.

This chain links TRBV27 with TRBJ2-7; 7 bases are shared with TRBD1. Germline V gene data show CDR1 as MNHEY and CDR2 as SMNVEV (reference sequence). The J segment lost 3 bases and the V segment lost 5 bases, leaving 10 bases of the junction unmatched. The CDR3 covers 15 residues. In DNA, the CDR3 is TGTGCCAGCAGTCTCCGCCGGGACAGAGTCTACGAGCAGTACTTC. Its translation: CASSLRRDRVYEQYF.

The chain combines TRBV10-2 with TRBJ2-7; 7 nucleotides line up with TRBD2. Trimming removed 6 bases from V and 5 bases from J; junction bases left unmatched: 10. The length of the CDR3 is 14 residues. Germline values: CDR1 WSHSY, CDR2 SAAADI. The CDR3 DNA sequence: TGCGCCAGCAGGCGTAGCGGGTTTGGGGACGAGCAGTACTTC. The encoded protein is CASRRSGFGDEQYF.

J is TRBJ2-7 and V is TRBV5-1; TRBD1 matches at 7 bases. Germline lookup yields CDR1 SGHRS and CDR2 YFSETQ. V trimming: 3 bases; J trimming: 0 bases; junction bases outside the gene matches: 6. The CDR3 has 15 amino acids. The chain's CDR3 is CASSYTGDDSYEQYF. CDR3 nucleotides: TGCGCCAGCAGCTACACAGGGGATGACTCCTACGAGCAGTACTTC.

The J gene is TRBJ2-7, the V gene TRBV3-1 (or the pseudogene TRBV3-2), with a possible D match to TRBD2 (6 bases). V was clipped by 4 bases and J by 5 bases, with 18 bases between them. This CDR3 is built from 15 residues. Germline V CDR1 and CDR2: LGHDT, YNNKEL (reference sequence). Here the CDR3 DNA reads TGTGCCAGCAGCCCTCGGACGGGGGTGTCGGACGAGCAGTACTTC. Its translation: CASSPRTGVSDEQYF.

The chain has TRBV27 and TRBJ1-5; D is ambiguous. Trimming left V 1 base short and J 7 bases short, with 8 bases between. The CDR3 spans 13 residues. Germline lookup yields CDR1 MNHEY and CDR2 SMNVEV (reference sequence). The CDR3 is CASSLLNRQPQHF. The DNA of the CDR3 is TGTGCCAGCAGTTTATTAAACAGACAGCCCCAGCATTTT.

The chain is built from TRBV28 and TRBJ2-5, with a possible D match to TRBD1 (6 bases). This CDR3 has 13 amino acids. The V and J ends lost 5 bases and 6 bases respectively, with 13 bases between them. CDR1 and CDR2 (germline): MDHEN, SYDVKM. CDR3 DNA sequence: TGTGCCAGCAGTCTACAGGGTTCGCAGACCCAGTACTTC. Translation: CASSLQGSQTQYF. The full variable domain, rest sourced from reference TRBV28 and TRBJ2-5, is DVKVTQSSRYLVKRTGEKVFLECVQDMDHENMFWYRQDPGLGLRLIYFSYDVKMKEKGDIPEGYSVSREKKERFSLILESASTNQTSMYLCASSLQGSQTQYFGPGTRLLVL.

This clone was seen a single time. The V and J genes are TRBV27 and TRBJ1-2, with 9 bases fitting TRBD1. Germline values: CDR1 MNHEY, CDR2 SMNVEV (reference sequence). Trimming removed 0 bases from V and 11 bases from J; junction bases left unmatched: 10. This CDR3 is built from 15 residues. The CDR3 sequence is CASSLSTGGPMGYTF. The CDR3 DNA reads TGTGCCAGCAGTTTATCTACAGGGGGCCCTATGGGATACACCTTC.

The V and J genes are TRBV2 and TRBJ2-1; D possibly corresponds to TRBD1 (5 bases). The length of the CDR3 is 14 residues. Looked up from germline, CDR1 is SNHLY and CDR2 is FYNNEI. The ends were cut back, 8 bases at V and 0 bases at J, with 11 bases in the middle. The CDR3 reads CASGANPSYNEQFF. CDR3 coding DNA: TGTGCCAGCGGGGCGAACCCCTCCTACAATGAGCAGTTCTTC.

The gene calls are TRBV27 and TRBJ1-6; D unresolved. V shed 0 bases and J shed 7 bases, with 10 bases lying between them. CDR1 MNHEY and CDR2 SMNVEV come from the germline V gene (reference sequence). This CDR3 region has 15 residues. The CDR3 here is CASSLSQAFNSPLHF. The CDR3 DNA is TGTGCCAGCAGTTTATCGCAAGCATTCAATTCACCCCTCCACTTT.

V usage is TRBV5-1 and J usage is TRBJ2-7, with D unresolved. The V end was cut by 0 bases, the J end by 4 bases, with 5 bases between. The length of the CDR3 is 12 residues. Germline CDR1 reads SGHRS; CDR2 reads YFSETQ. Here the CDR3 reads CASSLDWYEQYF. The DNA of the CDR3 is TGCGCCAGCAGCTTGGACTGGTACGAGCAGTACTTC.